This TCR beta chain was identified during a study of CXCR3-negative and CXCR3-positive naive CD8 T cells. On the study more broadly: The dataset comprises around 130 million TRB reads in total, with about 1.5 +/- 0.3 million reads per library.

Note on this clonotype: The antigen remains unidentified.

Regarding the study as a whole: It was found that naive subsets had comparable surface CD5, and TCR strength was inferred from TRB CDR3 properties.

The TRB libraries of cDNA were built by UMI-labeled 5' RACE. Reanalyzing the 5' RACE reads, TCRdb keeps one entry per CDR3 protein, without DNA. Its table records roughly 29,000 distinct CDR3 sequences. Looked up from germline, CDR1 is LGHNA and CDR2 is YNFKEQ. This CDR3 region has 13 residues. This sequence originates from a human donor in good health. Some clones in this sample may be carry-over from other donors' samples. The chain recombines TRBV4-2 with TRBJ1-2. The source material was memory CD8+ T cells from blood. The CDR3 spells CASSQDRGYGYTF.